This TCR beta chain is from a study of cytomegalovirus exposure and HLA in healthy donors (dated by TCRdb to about 2017). Describing the broader study: In an earlier analysis of 587 of the donors, 276 Gb of sequence data and just under 120 million unique TCR beta sequences from 150 million to 200 million T cells were reported. An early release that covered more than 550 HLA-typed donors contained about 300 gigabases of sequencing data and 75 million to 100 million unique TCR sequences. Among the 398 genotyped donors, around 81% belonged to the genetic ancestry cluster associated with self-reported Caucasian donors. The aim of the study was to test whether cataloging public T cell receptors could identify signatures of past pathogen exposure. The T cell repertoires of several hundred subjects were profiled by immunosequencing and related to cytomegalovirus serostatus. In addition to the first cohort of hundreds of subjects, a separate validation cohort of 130 or so different subjects was used. High-throughput TCR immunosequencing, statistical association of individual TCRs with disease status, and machine learning were combined to predict cytomegalovirus infection status. A later analysis re-analyzed previously published TCR beta repertoires from 650 to 800 donors and added high-resolution HLA genotyping to study TCR occurrence patterns. Rather than using new phenotypic data, the later analysis identified candidate immune exposures from TCR beta sequences and from how often those sequences occurred across donors. To decide whether each TCR beta V gene segment behaved as functional or pseudogenic, an earlier analysis of some 570 of the donors relied on high-throughput TCR beta sequencing. Donor age, sex, ethnicity and CMV serostatus were compiled alongside the repertoire data. Genome-wide SNP genotypes for about 65% of the roughly 700 donors were used in a later genetic analysis, which treated that subset as a discovery cohort. Every discovery cohort repertoire had been produced on one sequencing platform. Class I and class II HLA loci were covered by the typing at four-digit resolution. Typing coverage differed by locus: A, B, C, DRB1 and DQB1 were typed in about 620-640 donors, DQA1 in about 500, DPA1 in 600 to 610, and DPB1 in just under 480. Because of strong linkage in the cohort, a handful of DR-DQ haplotypes were treated as single units for association and clustering. On average, roughly 200,000 unique TCR beta nucleotide sequences were sequenced per donor among 398 genotyped donors of the cohort, with about 19% of those sequences being non-productive.

Overall results and qualifications from the work: When HLA alleles, especially DR and DQ, strongly co-occurred, attributing TCR associations to individual alleles was difficult. The sequencing pipeline was judged likely to have produced a cluster of highly shared sequence variants as a technical artifact. A later analysis reported that several top co-occurrence clusters appeared linked to parvovirus B19, influenza, CMV and Epstein-Barr virus. According to the authors, the approach could potentially be generalized to other disease states and immunological phenotypes. Roughly uniform sequencing depth across donors was assumed in presence/absence analyses, although this assumption may not hold. Correlated functional status among segregating V segments might be attributable to linkage disequilibrium, but an unknown experimental factor could not be ruled out. Most TCR sequences were observed very rarely across donors, whereas some public TCRs were present in many individuals. Some IMGT-functional V segments, including TRBV6-2 and TRBV6-3, could not be told apart with the 87-base-pair reads, so those segments were excluded. Because counts were too low, more than 15 rarely observed V segments, including chromosome 9 orphons, were left out of the earlier analysis of approximately 580 of the donors. Cytomegalovirus status was reported to be diagnosed by the classifier with high specificity and sensitivity in both the original and validation cohorts. A later analysis associated 16,951 TCR beta sequences with specific HLA alleles at a false discovery rate of 0.05. The cohort was sequenced for TCR beta chains only, and without alpha or paired-chain data the features that could be detected were limited. According to a later analysis, TCR association rates differed among HLA loci, with DRB1 alleles showing the most associated TCRs and HLA-C alleles showing the fewest. The only immune exposure information available for the cohort was CMV serostatus. A total of 164 TCR beta chains were listed by the study as associated with cytomegalovirus. In a later genetic analysis, a missense DCLRE1C variant was associated with V-gene and J-gene trimming of TCR beta chains, and the association was replicated in an independent cohort. In a later analysis, HLA-associated TCR beta chains showed more clonal expansion and lower generation probabilities than non-associated chains that were equally common. Because HLA typing was unavailable for some donors at each locus, only the typed subset was used in association tests. A further reported finding was that TCR beta sequences accurately predicted the HLA-A and HLA-B alleles for most subjects in the first cohort. Broadly in line with IMGT annotations, most TCR beta V segments showed up in productive rearrangements about 87% or about 30% of the time in an earlier analysis of around 550 of the donors. A few of the identified cytomegalovirus-associated TCR beta chains were confirmed in vitro to be specific for cytomegalovirus antigens. A later analysis found that most CMV-associated TCR beta chains appeared HLA-restricted, with HLA associations seemingly driven largely by CMV exposure. According to a later genetic analysis, donors in an Asian-associated ancestry cluster had fewer N-insertions in productive TCRs than the roughly 670-donor mean.

Clipping removes 5 bases from V and 2 bases from J, with 8 as the unmatched junction base count. Measured from the cysteine to the phenylalanine, the CDR3 is 15 residues long. CDR3 DNA only is kept here, 45 bases in frame from base 1. In the germline V gene (reference sequence), CDR1 corresponds to SEHNR and CDR2 to FQNEAQ. Libraries came from the immunoSEQ multiplex PCR assay. For the multiplex PCR, a mixture combining 60 forward primers for TCR Vbeta segments and 13 reverse primers for TCR Jbeta segments was used. The CDR3 region of rearranged TCR beta genes was amplified from genomic DNA with a multiplex PCR assay. The amplified TCR beta libraries were sequenced on the Illumina HiSeq System as 87-base-pair reads. On the study's bioinformatics: In a later analysis, roughly 80 million unique TCR beta chains were counted across the 650 to 750 repertoires, and roughly 11 million of these chains were shared by at least two donors. To remove PCR and sequencing errors, raw reads were error-corrected and collapsed into unique sequences using a nearest-neighbor algorithm that merged closely related sequences. To assign V, D and J gene segments, CDR3 sequences were aligned to IMGT reference sequences. For a sequence to be retained, at least a six-nucleotide match to both a V gene segment and a J gene segment was required. A rearrangement was called productive if the CDR3 had no stop codons and remained in frame with V and J, and every other rearrangement was called non-productive. CDR3 was defined according to IMGT convention as the region running from the second conserved V-encoded cysteine to the conserved J-encoded phenylalanine. In an earlier analysis of approximately 500 of the donors, sequences lacking an unambiguous match to a single V gene segment were excluded. An earlier analysis of 587 of the donors called V segments functional above 56.7% productive rearrangements and segregating when the between-donor standard deviation exceeded 5%. A statistical classification framework was built to diagnose cytomegalovirus status from the catalog of TCR beta chain sequences. V and J gene assignment, in a later analysis, came from comparing TCR nucleotide sequences with IMGT/GENE-DB human TR gene sequences. In a later analysis, CDR3 sequences and most-parsimonious VDJ recombination scenarios were assigned using the TCRdist pipeline. In a later analysis, each TCR beta chain was defined by its CDR3 amino acid sequence together with its V-gene family, and reads lacking a unique V-gene family were excluded. In a later analysis, 450 to 600 highly shared, low-generation-probability nucleotide sequences were removed to address suspected cross-contamination and a sequencing artifact. In a later analysis, a clonal expansion index was calculated for each public chain from normalized within-repertoire ranks of inferred template counts. Generation probabilities in a later analysis came from a VDJ recombination model fitted to out-of-frame rearrangements, and those results were checked against IGoR. In a later analysis, TCR-TCR, TCR-HLA and TCR-CMV co-occurrence was scored with hypergeometric tests, and a repertoire-size bias correction was applied to TCR pairs. A later analysis estimated false discovery rates by permuting HLA or CMV assignments 20 times. In a later analysis, co-occurring TCRs were grouped using DBSCAN, and TCRdist sequence similarity was added for clustering within HLA-allele-positive subsets. For co-occurrence clustering, repertoires with fewer than 30,000 or more than 120,000 public chains were excluded, along with a handful of repertoires with anomalous nucleotide sharing. TCRdb stores this immuneACCESS table with in-frame sequences only. Part of the clones is absent; in the studies checked, under half of the shortfall reflects unresolved V genes, and no reason is known for the rest. V and J calls plus clone size are reproduced from that table; the DNA served to infer D and trimming. The sample includes 63,000 or so clones, with around four fifths observed a single time. Roughly 3% of the sample is held by the ten biggest clonotypes.

Notes on this clone: The target of this receptor is not known. No clone much larger than this one lies a single base away; base qualities are absent.

The cohort consisted of hundreds of healthy bone marrow donors. At the time of sampling, every cohort member was nominally healthy, though immune exposures that went unrecorded were likely present. The donor tested CMV seronegative, placing the donor among the approximately 400 seronegative members of the cohort. A peripheral blood sample was provided by each donor, and peripheral blood mononuclear cells were used for TCR beta sequencing. The Qiagen DNeasy Blood Extraction Kit was used to extract genomic DNA from the blood cell samples. This chain joins TRBV7-9 to TRBJ2-5, with 7 middle bases fitting TRBD1. This TCR came from a woman aged 25 to 39 in good health and CMV-seronegative. The sample comprised PBMCs. The CDR3 has the sequence CASSPTGTDQETQYF. The DNA sequence is as follows: TGTGCCAGCAGCCCGACCGGGACAGATCAAGAGACCCAGTACTTC.